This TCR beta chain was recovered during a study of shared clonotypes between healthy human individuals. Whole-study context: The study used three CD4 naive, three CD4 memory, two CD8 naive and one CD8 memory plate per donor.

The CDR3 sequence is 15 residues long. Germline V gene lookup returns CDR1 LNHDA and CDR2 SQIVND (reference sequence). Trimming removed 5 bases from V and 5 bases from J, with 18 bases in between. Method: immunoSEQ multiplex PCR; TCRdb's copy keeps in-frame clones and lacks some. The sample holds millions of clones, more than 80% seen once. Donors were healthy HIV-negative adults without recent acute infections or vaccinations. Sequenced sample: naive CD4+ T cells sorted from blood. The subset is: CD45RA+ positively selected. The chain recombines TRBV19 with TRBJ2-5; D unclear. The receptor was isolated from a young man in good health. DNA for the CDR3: TGTGCCAGTAGTCCCGTCCCAGGTCTCTGGGAGACCCAGTACTTC. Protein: CASSPVPGLWETQYF. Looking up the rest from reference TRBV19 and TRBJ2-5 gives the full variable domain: DGGITQSPKYLFRKEGQNVTLSCEQNLNHDAMYWYRQDPGQGLRLIYYSQIVNDFQKGDIAEGYSVSREKKESFPLTVTSAQKNPTAFYLCASSPVPGLWETQYFGPGTRLLVL.